These 13 T cell receptor beta chains were sequenced from one sample in a study of neurological immune-mediated disorders. As to time point: longitudinal time-point 1 (baseline). One entry per CDR3 protein, called by TCRdb with MiXCR from the 5' RACE reads. The sample gives about 53,000 distinct CDR3 sequences, about 9.1% of which show up once; about 1.6% is in the top ten. Source material: PBMCs. Receptors originate from a woman in her 40s in good health.

This clonotype was observed many times. The chain is built from TRBV12-3 or TRBV12-4 and TRBJ1-2; weak D call: TRBD1 (5 bases). The CDR3 spans 16 residues. Deletions cut 5 bases from V and 1 base from J, with 17 bases between. The CDR3 is CASSQTATNFNYGYTF. DNA for the CDR3: TGTGCCAGCAGTCAGACAGCCACAAATTTTAACTATGGCTACACCTTC.

This clonotype was observed at least ten times. J is TRBJ1-1 and V is TRBV20-1, with unresolved D. The CDR3 runs to 13 residues. The V end lost 3 bases, the J end lost 1 base, and 9 bases lay between the germline ends. The germline gives CDR1 DFQATT, CDR2 SNEGSKA (reference sequence). The CDR3 spells CSASAGWNTEAFF. CDR3 nucleotide sequence: TGCAGTGCTAGCGCAGGTTGGAACACTGAAGCTTTCTTT.

This clonotype has ten or more counts. V and J are TRBV9 and TRBJ1-1; tentative D call: TRBD1 (5 bases). V was shortened by 0 bases and J by 6 bases, with 12 bases between the two germline ends. This CDR3 has 14 amino acids. CDR1 and CDR2 (germline): SGDLS, YYNGEE. The CDR3 DNA reads TGTGCCAGCAGCGTAGGAGGGGTTGGGGCTGAAGCTTTCTTT. This sequence encodes CASSVGGVGAEAFF.

Many counts were recorded for this clonotype. The chain carries TRBV6-1 and TRBJ2-1, with TRBD2 matching 8 bases. CDR1 and CDR2 (germline): MNHNS, SASEGT. The CDR3 length is 14 residues. V lost 4 bases, J lost 10 bases, and 9 bases stayed unmatched. CDR3 protein: CASSVGGAGHEQFF. The CDR3 bases are TGTGCCAGCAGTGTCGGGGGGGCGGGGCACGAGCAGTTCTTC.

This clonotype showed up many times. The chain uses TRBV9 and TRBJ1-1; no firm D call. The CDR3 covers 15 residues. V gave up 0 bases and J gave up 4 bases, with 13 bases separating them. Germline CDR1 and CDR2: SGDLS and YYNGEE. In DNA form, the CDR3 reads TGTGCCAGCAGCGTAGCTGCGGGTATGAGCACTGAAGCTTTCTTT. Encoded protein: CASSVAAGMSTEAFF. Using reference TRBV9 and TRBJ1-1 for the parts outside the CDR3, the full variable domain is DSGVTQTPKHLITATGQRVTLRCSPRSGDLSVYWYQQSLDQGLQFLIQYYNGEERAKGNILERFSAQQFPDLHSELNLSSLELGDSALYFCASSVAAGMSTEAFFGQGTRLTVV.

This clonotype was found many times. The genes are TRBV24-1 and TRBJ2-2, with D maybe TRBD2 (5 bases). The CDR3 length is 14 residues. The V gene lost 2 bases and the J gene lost 6 bases, with 9 bases spanning the gap. The V gene's germline CDR1 is KGHDR and CDR2 SFDVKD. This chain's CDR3 is CATSDSSGAGELFF. CDR3 coding DNA: TGTGCCACCAGTGATTCATCCGGGGCCGGGGAGCTGTTTTTT.

This clonotype was recorded many times. As DNA, the CDR3 is TGCAGTGCTATACGTCGGGGGGGGGGCTGGCACACTGAAGCTTTCTTT. It is translated as CSAIRRGGGWHTEAFF. The chain links TRBV20-1 to TRBJ1-1; perhaps TRBD1 as D (6 bases). The CDR3 sequence is 16 residues long. Looked up from germline, CDR1 is DFQATT and CDR2 is SNEGSKA (reference sequence). Trimming removed 4 bases from V and 3 bases from J, with 21 bases in between.

This chain connects TRBV5-1 to TRBJ2-1; TRBD1 aligns across 8 bases. Trimming at V came to 7 bases and at J to 6 bases, leaving 15 bases not matched to a gene. The CDR3 consists of 16 residues. Per the germline V gene, CDR1 is SGHRS and CDR2 is YFSETQ. In DNA, the CDR3 is TGCGCCAGCCTACCCGGGCAGGGGGCGCGGGTCAATGAGCAGTTCTTC. It yields the protein CASLPGQGARVNEQFF.

This clonotype was seen ten or more times. This chain joins TRBV29-1 and TRBJ1-1; D uncertain. The germline gives CDR1 SQVTM, CDR2 ANQGSEA. The length of the CDR3 is 11 residues. The V and J ends lost 5 bases and 1 base respectively, with 5 bases between them. The CDR3 here is CSVRKNTEAFF. The CDR3 nucleotides read TGCAGCGTTAGGAAGAACACTGAAGCTTTCTTT.

Ten or more counts support this clonotype. The chain carries TRBV4-3 and TRBJ1-2; D uncertain. Germline V gene sequence: CDR1 LGHNA, CDR2 YSLEER. Trimming removed 0 bases from V and 8 bases from J, with 16 bases in between. CDR3 length: 15 amino acids. In DNA form, the CDR3 reads TGCGCCAGCAGCCAAGAAGTAACTACGAGACGGGGCTACACCTTC. Translated, it gives CASSQEVTTRRGYTF.

This clonotype has ten or more counts. The chain combines TRBV27 with TRBJ1-2; 8 nucleotides line up with TRBD1. CDR3 size: 17 residues. V was clipped by 5 bases and J by 3 bases; unmatched bases: 14. Per the germline V gene, CDR1 is MNHEY and CDR2 is SMNVEV (reference sequence). This chain's CDR3 is CASSPYRDRPSYYGYTF. CDR3 nucleotide sequence: TGTGCCAGCAGTCCCTATAGGGACAGGCCATCCTACTATGGCTACACCTTC.

This clonotype was picked up many times. The chain is built from TRBV29-1 and TRBJ1-1; D is undetermined. Germline lookup yields CDR1 SQVTM and CDR2 ANQGSEA. The CDR3 runs 13 residues. V was cut by 3 bases and J by 1 base, with 9 bases left in between. The CDR3 bases are TGCAGCGTTGAGTCACGGAAGAACACTGAAGCTTTCTTT. It specifies CSVESRKNTEAFF.

This clonotype appeared many times. This sequence joins TRBV9 and TRBJ2-2; D unresolved. V gave up 0 bases and J gave up 0 bases, with 3 bases separating them. The CDR3 totals 14 residues. Germline lookup yields CDR1 SGDLS and CDR2 YYNGEE. This chain's CDR3 is CASSVEANTGELFF. The CDR3 DNA is TGTGCCAGCAGCGTAGAAGCGAACACCGGGGAGCTGTTTTTT.